A single sample is the source of the 5 T cell receptor beta chains below, sequenced in a study of T-cell reconstitution after alpha-beta-depleted transplantation in children. TCRbeta library preparation incorporated unique molecular identifiers. TCRdb re-derived calls from the PCR reads in MiXCR, one entry per CDR3 protein. Among 250,000 to 400,000 distinct CDR3 sequences listed, around 25% were seen once. Sequenced material: PBMCs, mostly from graft donor cells, taken 180 days after TCRalphabeta/CD19-depleted stem cell transplant. The receptors were sampled from a male patient aged 10-17 years who had a stem cell transplant for acute lymphoblastic leukemia, so the T cells may come from the graft donor.

This clonotype appeared a few times. CDR3 residues: CASGASGRAGTGELFF. DNA of the CDR3: TGTGCTAGTGGTGCTAGCGGGAGGGCCGGTACCGGGGAGCTGTTTTTT. This sequence joins TRBV12-5 and TRBJ2-2, with 12 bases matching TRBD2. Germline values: CDR1 LGHNT, CDR2 FRNRAP. Trimming cost V 5 bases and J 5 bases; bases outside gene matches: 6. CDR3 size: 16 residues.

This clonotype was detected only a few times. V is TRBV20-1 and J is TRBJ2-2; the match to TRBD1 covers 7 bases. Germline V CDR1 and CDR2: DFQATT, SNEGSKA (reference sequence). This CDR3 has 14 residues. Trimming cost V 6 bases and J 6 bases; bases outside gene matches: 10. The CDR3 nucleotides read TGCAGTGCCCTCGACAGGGAAGGGGCCGGGGAGCTGTTTTTT. Translation: CSALDREGAGELFF.

The V and J genes are TRBV5-1 and TRBJ2-7, with D perhaps matching TRBD2 (6 bases). The V end was cut by 1 base, the J end by 4 bases, with 21 bases between. CDR1 SGHRS and CDR2 YFSETQ come from the germline V gene. This CDR3 spans 17 amino acids. CDR3 loop: CASSLSGDYWEAYEQYF. In nucleotides, the CDR3 is TGCGCCAGCAGCTTGTCGGGGGATTATTGGGAGGCGTACGAGCAGTACTTC. Together with reference TRBV5-1 and TRBJ2-7, the CDR3 gives the full variable domain: KAGVTQTPRYLIKTRGQQVTLSCSPISGHRSVSWYQQTPGQGLQFLFEYFSETQRNKGNFPGRFSGRQFSNSRSEMNVSTLELGDSALYLCASSLSGDYWEAYEQYFGPGTRLTVT.

The rearrangement uses TRBV7-2 and TRBJ2-1; D may be TRBD1 (5 bases). The CDR3 runs 12 residues. CDR1 is SGHTA and CDR2 is FQGNSA in the germline V gene. Trimming cost V 6 bases and J 10 bases, with 13 bases left between them. CDR3 region: CASRPQGAEQFF. DNA for the CDR3: TGTGCCAGCAGACCCCAGGGTGCCGAGCAGTTCTTC.

The chain is built from TRBV20-1 and TRBJ2-7; 7 positions agree with TRBD2. Looked up from germline, CDR1 is DFQATT and CDR2 is SNEGSKA (reference sequence). The junction had 10 bases not matched to a gene; V was cut back by 8 bases and J by 3 bases. This CDR3 has 13 amino acids. CDR3 coding DNA: TGCAGTTCGAGCGGGGCTCAGCACTACGAGCAGTACTTC. Amino acids: CSSSGAQHYEQYF.